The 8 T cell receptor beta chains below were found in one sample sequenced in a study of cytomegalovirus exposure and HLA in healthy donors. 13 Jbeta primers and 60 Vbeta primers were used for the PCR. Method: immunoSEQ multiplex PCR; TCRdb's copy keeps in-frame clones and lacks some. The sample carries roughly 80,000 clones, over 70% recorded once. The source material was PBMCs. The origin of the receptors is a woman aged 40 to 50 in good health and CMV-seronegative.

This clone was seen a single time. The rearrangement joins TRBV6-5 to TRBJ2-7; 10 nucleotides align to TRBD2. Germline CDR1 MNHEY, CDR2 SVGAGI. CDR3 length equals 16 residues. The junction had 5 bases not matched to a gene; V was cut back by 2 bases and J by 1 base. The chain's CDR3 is CASSYVTSGTSYEQYF. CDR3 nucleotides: TGTGCCAGCAGTTACGTCACTAGCGGGACATCCTACGAGCAGTACTTC.

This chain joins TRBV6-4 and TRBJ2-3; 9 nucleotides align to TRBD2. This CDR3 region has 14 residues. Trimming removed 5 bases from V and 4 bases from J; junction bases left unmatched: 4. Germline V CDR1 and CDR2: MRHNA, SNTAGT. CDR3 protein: CASSNSGGSDTQYF. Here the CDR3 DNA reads TGTGCCAGCAGTAATAGCGGGGGCTCAGATACGCAGTATTTT.

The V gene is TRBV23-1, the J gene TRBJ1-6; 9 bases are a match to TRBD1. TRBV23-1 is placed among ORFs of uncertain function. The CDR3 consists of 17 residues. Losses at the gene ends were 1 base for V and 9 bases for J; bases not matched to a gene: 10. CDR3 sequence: CASSQWNRDRAISPLHF. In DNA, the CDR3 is TGCGCCAGCAGTCAATGGAACCGGGACAGGGCGATTTCACCCCTCCACTTT.

The CDR3 DNA sequence: TGTGCCAGCAGTTTGCTAGCGGGTAGCTCCTACAATGAGCAGTTCTTC. Translated, it gives CASSLLAGSSYNEQFF. The rearrangement joins TRBV28 to TRBJ2-1; 8 bases are shared with TRBD2. After removal of 3 bases from V and 0 bases from J, the junction contained 4 bases not matched to a gene. Germline V gives CDR1 MDHEN, CDR2 SYDVKM. The CDR3 totals 16 residues.

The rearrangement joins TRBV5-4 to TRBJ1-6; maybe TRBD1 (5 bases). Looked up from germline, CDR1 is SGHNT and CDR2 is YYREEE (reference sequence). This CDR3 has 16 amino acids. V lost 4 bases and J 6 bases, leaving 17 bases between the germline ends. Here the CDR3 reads CASSDNRGGSNSPLHF. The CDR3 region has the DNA TGTGCCAGCAGCGACAATCGCGGGGGATCTAATTCACCCCTCCACTTT.

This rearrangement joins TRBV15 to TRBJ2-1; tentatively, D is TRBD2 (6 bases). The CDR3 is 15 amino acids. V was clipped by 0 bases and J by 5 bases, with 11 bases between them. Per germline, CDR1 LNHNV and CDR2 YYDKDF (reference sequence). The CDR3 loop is CATSRDGSRNNEQFF. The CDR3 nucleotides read TGTGCCACCAGCAGAGACGGGAGTAGAAACAATGAGCAGTTCTTC.

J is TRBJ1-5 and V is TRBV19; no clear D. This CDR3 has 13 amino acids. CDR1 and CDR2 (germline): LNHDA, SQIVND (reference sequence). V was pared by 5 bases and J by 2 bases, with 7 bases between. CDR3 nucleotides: TGTGCCAGTAGTGTACGGGGCAATCAGCCCCAGCATTTT. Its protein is CASSVRGNQPQHF.

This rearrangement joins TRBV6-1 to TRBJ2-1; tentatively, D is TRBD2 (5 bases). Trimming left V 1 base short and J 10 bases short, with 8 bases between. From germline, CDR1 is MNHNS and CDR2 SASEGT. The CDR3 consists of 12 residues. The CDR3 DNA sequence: TGTGCCAGCAGTGAAGAAAAGCGGGAGCAGTTCTTC. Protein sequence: CASSEEKREQFF.